This T cell receptor (beta chain) is from a study of TIL therapy for anti-PD-1-resistant metastatic lung cancer. Time point specified: pre-treatment sample, taken before nivolumab and TIL therapy. With V trimmed by 1 base and J by 0 bases, 5 bases remained unmatched. CDR3 length: 17 residues. Looked up from germline, CDR1 is SGHTA and CDR2 is FQGNSA. The libraries were made with immunoSEQ v3. Using immunoSEQ multiplex PCR, the repertoire was profiled, and TCRdb retains in-frame clones only, with some absent. The data contain about 15,000 clones, 86% of them singletons. The sequencing used blood, collected at baseline. This sequence originates from a person aged 25 to 85 with non-small cell lung cancer. This rearrangement joins TRBV7-2 to TRBJ2-5; 10 bases are shared with TRBD2. The CDR3 DNA reads TGTGCCAGCAGCTTAGTTTTGACTAGCGGGTACCAAGAGACCCAGTACTTC. Translation: CASSLVLTSGYQETQYF.